This T cell receptor beta chain was obtained from a study of CD8 T cells in Susac syndrome. Study outcomes and limitations: The authors acknowledged that the study's TCR sequencing and HLA analysis involved relatively few individuals.

RNA in amounts of roughly 0.5 to 1 ug was reverse transcribed with random hexamers. Amplification of TCR beta CDR3 spanned 54 Vbeta and 13 Jbeta via immunoSEQ multiplex PCR. TCRdb passed the immunoSEQ multiplex PCR reads through MiXCR, listing each CDR3 protein once. The sample carries 150,000 to 200,000 distinct CDR3 sequences, approximately 93% recorded once. This clonotype appeared a single time. What it binds is not known. The T cells that were sequenced for TCR beta were CD8+ and CD4+ cells from blood. TEMRA cells underwent FACS enrichment and CD8+ and CD4+ T cells underwent negative isolation. Sequenced: CD4+ T cells from PBMCs. This clonotype originated in a human donor with multiple sclerosis.

CDR3: CASSDLGAGNNEQFF. The DNA of the CDR3 is TGTGCCAGCAGTGATCTCGGGGCAGGGAACAATGAGCAGTTCTTC. The gene calls are TRBV25-1 and TRBJ2-1; D possibly uses TRBD1 or TRBD2 (5 bases each). Germline CDR1 and CDR2: MGHDK and SYGVNS. The CDR3 length is 15 residues. Trimming cost V 3 bases and J 5 bases, with 14 bases left between them.